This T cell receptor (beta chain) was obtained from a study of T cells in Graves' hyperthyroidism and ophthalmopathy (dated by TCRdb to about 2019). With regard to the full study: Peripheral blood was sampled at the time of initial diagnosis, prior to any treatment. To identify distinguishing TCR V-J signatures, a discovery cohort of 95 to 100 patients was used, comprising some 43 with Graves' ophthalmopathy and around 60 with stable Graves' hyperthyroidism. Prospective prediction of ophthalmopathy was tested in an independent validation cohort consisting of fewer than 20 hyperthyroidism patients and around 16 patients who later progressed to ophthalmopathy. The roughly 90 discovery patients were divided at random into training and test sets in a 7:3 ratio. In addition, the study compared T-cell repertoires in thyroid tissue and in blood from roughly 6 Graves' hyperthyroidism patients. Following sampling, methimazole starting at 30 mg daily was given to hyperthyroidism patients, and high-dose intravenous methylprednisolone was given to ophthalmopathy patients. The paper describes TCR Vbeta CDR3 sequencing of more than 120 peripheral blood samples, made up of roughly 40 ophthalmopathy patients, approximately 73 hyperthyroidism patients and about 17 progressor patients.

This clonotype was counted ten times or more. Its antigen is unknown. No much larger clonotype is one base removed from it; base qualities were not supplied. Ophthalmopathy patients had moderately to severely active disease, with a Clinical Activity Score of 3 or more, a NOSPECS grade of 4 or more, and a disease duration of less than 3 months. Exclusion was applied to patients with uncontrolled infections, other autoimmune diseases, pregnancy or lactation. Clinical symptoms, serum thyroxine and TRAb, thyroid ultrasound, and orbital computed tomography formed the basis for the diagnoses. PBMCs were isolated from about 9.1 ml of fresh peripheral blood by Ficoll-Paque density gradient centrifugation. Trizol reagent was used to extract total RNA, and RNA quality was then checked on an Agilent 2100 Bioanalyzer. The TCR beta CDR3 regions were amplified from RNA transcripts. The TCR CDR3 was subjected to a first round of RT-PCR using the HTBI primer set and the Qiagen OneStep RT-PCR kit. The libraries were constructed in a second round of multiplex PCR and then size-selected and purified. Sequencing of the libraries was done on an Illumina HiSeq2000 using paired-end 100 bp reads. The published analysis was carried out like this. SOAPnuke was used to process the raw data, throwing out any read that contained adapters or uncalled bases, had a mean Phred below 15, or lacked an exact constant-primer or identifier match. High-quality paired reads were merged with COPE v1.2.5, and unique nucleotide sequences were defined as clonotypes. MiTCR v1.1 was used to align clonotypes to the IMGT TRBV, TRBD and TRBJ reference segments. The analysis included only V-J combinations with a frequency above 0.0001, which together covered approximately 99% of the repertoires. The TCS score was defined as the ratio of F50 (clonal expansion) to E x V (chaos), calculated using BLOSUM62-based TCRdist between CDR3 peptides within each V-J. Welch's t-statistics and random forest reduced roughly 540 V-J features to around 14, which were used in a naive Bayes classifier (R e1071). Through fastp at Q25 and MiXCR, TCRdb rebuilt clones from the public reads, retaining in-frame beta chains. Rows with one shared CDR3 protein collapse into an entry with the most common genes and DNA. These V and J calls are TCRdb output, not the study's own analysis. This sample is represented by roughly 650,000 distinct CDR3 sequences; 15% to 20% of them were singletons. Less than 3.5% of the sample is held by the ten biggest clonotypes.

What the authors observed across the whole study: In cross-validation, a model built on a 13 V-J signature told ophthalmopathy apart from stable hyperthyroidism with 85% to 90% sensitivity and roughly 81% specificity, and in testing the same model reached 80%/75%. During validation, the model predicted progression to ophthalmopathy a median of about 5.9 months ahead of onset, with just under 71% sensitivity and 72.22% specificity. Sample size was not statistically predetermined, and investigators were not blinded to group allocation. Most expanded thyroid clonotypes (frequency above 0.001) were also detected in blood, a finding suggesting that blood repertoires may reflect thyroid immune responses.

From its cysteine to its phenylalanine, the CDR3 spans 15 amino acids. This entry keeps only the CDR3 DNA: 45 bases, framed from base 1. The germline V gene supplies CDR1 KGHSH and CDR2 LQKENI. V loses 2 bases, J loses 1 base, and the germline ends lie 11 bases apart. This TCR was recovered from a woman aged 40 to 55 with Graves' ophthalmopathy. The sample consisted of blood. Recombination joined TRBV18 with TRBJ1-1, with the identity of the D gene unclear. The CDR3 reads CASSPRSGKNTEAFF. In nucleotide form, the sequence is TGTGCCAGCTCACCAAGATCTGGGAAGAACACTGAAGCTTTCTTT.